This T cell receptor beta chain was captured in a study of T cells after posttransplantation cyclophosphamide. General study findings and limits: After PTCy, TRB diversity resembled that of CNI/methotrexate controls. Tissue-infiltrating T cells from skin or gut overlapped little with blood T cells.

With respect to this clone: Its specificity is unknown.

Produced via immunoSEQ multiplex PCR; TCRdb's table is partial and in-frame only. The counts give tens of thousands of clones, none of them seen only once; 2.5% is held by the top ten. Trimming removed 10 bases from V and 6 bases from J; junction bases left unmatched: 10. This CDR3 region has 14 residues. Germline CDR1 reads MNHEY; CDR2 reads SMNVEV (reference sequence). The sample comprised PBMCs. The J gene is TRBJ1-5, the V gene TRBV27; TRBD1 aligns across 9 bases. The source is a man aged 45-60 years in good health, CMV-negative, and a related stem cell transplant donor. DNA of the CDR3: TGTGCCATCATTTTCCGGGACAGGGCTCAGCCCCAGCATTTT. Its protein product is CAIIFRDRAQPQHF.